This T cell receptor (beta chain) stems from a study of cytomegalovirus exposure and HLA in healthy donors. The study's findings and limits: Sequencing had likely introduced a cluster of highly shared sequence variants as an artifact. According to a later analysis, most TCR beta chains associated with CMV appeared HLA-restricted.

PCR used 60 Vbeta primers and 13 Jbeta primers. TCRdb keeps only in-frame clones here, not all; method: immunoSEQ multiplex PCR. The top ten clones hold 6.8% of a sample with tens of thousands of clones, roughly 75% of them seen once. This CDR3 is built from 13 residues. Germline trimming cut 5 bases from V and 4 bases from J; bases unmatched to any gene: 4. Germline V lookup: CDR1 LNHDA, CDR2 SQIVND (reference sequence). A note on this clone: The antigen is unknown.

The origin of this receptor is a man younger than 40 in good health and CMV-seropositive. The genes are TRBV19 and TRBJ1-1, with 7 bases aligning to TRBD1. The sample comprised PBMCs. CDR3 bases: TGTGCCAGTAGTCCGCAGGGGGGCACTGAAGCTTTCTTT. Translated: CASSPQGGTEAFF.